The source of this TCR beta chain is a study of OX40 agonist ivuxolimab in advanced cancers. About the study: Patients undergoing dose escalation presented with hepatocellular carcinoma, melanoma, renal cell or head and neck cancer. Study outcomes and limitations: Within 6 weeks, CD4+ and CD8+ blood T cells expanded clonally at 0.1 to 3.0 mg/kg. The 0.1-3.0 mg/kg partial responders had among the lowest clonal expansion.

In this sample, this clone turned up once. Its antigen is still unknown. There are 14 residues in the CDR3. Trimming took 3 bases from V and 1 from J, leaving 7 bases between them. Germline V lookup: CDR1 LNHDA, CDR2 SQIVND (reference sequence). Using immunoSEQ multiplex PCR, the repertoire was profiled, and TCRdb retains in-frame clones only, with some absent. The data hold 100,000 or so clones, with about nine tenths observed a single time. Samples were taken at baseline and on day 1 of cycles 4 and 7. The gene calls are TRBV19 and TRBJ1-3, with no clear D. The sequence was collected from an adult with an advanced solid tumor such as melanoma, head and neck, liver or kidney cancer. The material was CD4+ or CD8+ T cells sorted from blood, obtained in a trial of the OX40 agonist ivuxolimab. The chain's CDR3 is CASSIVGSGNTIYF. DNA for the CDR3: TGTGCCAGTAGTATTGTGGGTTCTGGAAACACCATATATTTT.